Presented here are 7 T cell receptor beta chains from one specimen sequenced in a study of cytomegalovirus exposure and HLA in healthy donors. The PCR used 60 Vbeta and 13 Jbeta primers. Assay used: immunoSEQ multiplex PCR; TCRdb lists only in-frame clones, some missing. This table has 85,000 to 90,000 clones, about 85% appearing once. The sequenced sample was PBMCs. The receptors shown here come from a man aged 40-49 years in good health and CMV-seropositive.

The gene calls are TRBV7-3 and TRBJ2-1; D might be TRBD1 (5 bases). CDR3 size: 14 residues. V was shortened by 5 bases and J by 10 bases, with 18 bases between the two germline ends. CDR1 and CDR2 (germline): SGHTA, FQGTGA. This CDR3 reads CASSPGFSAGEQFF. In nucleotides, the CDR3 is TGTGCCAGCAGCCCAGGGTTCAGCGCAGGGGAGCAGTTCTTC.

The chain combines TRBV9 with TRBJ2-7; D unresolved. Trimming pared 0 bases from V and 3 bases from J, leaving 22 bases between. The CDR3 sequence is 18 residues long. The germline CDR1 and CDR2 sequences are SGDLS and YYNGEE. Here the CDR3 DNA reads TGTGCCAGCAGCGTAGCACCCTTTTGGTCCGACACTTTCTACGAGCAGTACTTC. Amino acid sequence: CASSVAPFWSDTFYEQYF.

The chain recombines TRBV27 with TRBJ1-6; weak D call: TRBD1 (6 bases). The CDR3 contains 13 residues. Germline V CDR1 and CDR2: MNHEY, SMNVEV (reference sequence). V lost 5 bases to trimming and J lost 9 bases, with 11 bases between them. The CDR3 loop reads CASSLTGISPLHF. The CDR3 nucleotides read TGTGCCAGCAGTCTAACAGGGATTTCACCCCTCCACTTT.

This chain links TRBV5-4 with TRBJ2-1; 9 bases are shared with TRBD2. The CDR3 covers 15 residues. After removal of 3 bases from V and 5 bases from J, the junction contained 6 bases not matched to a gene. Germline CDR1 is SGHNT and CDR2 is YYREEE (reference sequence). CDR3 bases: TGTGCCAGCAGCTCTGGGACTAGCACTAACAATGAGCAGTTCTTC. Amino acids: CASSSGTSTNNEQFF.

CDR3 in amino acids: CASSTDRTGDVEYF. CDR3 bases: TGTGCCAGCAGTACCGACCGGACAGGGGACGTAGAGTACTTC. The V and J genes are TRBV27 and TRBJ2-7; 9 bases are a match to TRBD1. The CDR3 is 14 amino acids. J gave up 11 bases and V 5 bases, and 13 bases lay outside the gene matches. Germline-derived CDR1 and CDR2 are MNHEY and SMNVEV (reference sequence).

The rearrangement uses TRBV19 and TRBJ1-6; weak D call: TRBD1 (6 bases). Trimming removed 5 bases from V and 7 bases from J, with 15 bases in between. The CDR3 contains 15 residues. The germline V gene encodes CDR1 LNHDA and CDR2 SQIVND (reference sequence). CDR3 sequence (DNA): TGTGCCAGTAGTCTGGGTGACAGGCTCAATTCACCCCTCCACTTT. This translates into CASSLGDRLNSPLHF.

This clone was seen a few times. This sequence may be a read error, since a much larger clone differs from it by one base. V and J are TRBV6-1 and TRBJ2-7; a weak D match, TRBD1 (5 bases). Germline-derived CDR1 and CDR2 are MNHNS and SASEGT. This CDR3 is built from 11 residues. V was shortened by 6 bases and J by 6 bases, with 9 bases between the two germline ends. The CDR3 is CASRSGCEQYF. The DNA of the CDR3 is TGTGCCAGCAGATCAGGGTGCGAGCAGTACTTC.